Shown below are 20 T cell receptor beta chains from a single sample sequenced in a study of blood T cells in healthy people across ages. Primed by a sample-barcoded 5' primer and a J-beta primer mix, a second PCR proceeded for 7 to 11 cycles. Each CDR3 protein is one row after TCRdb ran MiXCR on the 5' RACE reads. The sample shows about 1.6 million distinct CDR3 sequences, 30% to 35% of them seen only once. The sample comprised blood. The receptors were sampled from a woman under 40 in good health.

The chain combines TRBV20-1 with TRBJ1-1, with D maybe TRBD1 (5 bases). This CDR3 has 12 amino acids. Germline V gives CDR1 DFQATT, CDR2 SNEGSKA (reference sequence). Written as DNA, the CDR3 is TGCAGCGGGGACTGGGTGCACACTGAAGCTTTCTTT. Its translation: CSGDWVHTEAFF.

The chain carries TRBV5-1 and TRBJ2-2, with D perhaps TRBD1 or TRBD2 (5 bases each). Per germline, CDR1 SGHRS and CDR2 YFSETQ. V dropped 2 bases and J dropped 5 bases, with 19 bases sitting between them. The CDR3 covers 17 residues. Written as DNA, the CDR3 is TGCGCCAGCAGCTTTGATCCAGGGAGCAGCCGGACCGGGGAGCTGTTTTTT. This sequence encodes CASSFDPGSSRTGELFF.

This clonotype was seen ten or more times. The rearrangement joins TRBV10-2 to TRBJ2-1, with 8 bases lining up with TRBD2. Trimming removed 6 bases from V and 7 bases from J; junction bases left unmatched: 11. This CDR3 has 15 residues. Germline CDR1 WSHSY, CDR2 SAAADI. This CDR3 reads CASRLAGGGGNEQFF. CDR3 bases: TGCGCCAGCAGACTGGCGGGAGGAGGGGGAAATGAGCAGTTCTTC.

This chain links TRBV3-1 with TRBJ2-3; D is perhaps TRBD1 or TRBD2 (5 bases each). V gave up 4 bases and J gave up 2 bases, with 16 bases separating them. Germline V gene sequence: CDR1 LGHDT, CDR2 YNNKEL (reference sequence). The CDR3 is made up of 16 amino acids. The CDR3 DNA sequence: TGTGCCAGCAGCCCTTACGGGGCGACCTTCACAGATACGCAGTATTTT. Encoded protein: CASSPYGATFTDTQYF.

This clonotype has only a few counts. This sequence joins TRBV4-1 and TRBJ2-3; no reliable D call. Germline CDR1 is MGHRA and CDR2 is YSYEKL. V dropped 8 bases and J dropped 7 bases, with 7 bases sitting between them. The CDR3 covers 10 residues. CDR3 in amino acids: CASGLNTQYF. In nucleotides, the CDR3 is TGCGCCAGCGGTCTAAATACGCAGTATTTT.

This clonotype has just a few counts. CDR3 coding DNA: TGTGCCAGCAGTTACGCGGGACAGGGAAACACCATATATTTT. Translating gives CASSYAGQGNTIYF. This sequence joins TRBV6-6 and TRBJ1-3; the match to TRBD1 covers 7 bases. The CDR3 is 14 amino acids. Looked up from germline, CDR1 is MNHNY and CDR2 is SVGAGI (reference sequence). The J segment lost 4 bases and the V segment lost 2 bases, leaving 2 bases of the junction unmatched.

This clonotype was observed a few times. CDR3 sequence reads: CASSPSGREVGYTF. CDR3 in DNA: TGTGCCAGCTCACCAAGTGGCAGGGAAGTCGGCTACACCTTC. This rearrangement joins TRBV18 to TRBJ1-2; a weak D match, TRBD1 (5 bases). Germline V CDR1 and CDR2: KGHSH, LQKENI. Trimming left V 2 bases short and J 8 bases short, with 15 bases between. CDR3 length equals 14 residues.

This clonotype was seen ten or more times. CDR3: CASSQSRQETQYF. The CDR3 DNA reads TGTGCCAGCAGCCAATCCAGACAAGAGACCCAGTACTTC. V gene TRBV3-1 combines with J gene TRBJ2-5, with unresolved D. CDR3 length: 13 amino acids. Germline V gene sequence: CDR1 LGHDT, CDR2 YNNKEL (reference sequence). Trimming cost V 2 bases and J 2 bases, with 6 bases left between them.

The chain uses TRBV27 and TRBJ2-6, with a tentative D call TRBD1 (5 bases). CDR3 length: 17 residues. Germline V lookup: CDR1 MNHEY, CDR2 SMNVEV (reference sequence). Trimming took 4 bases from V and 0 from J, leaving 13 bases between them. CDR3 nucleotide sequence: TGTGCCAGCAGTTCCCTATACAGGAGCTCTGGGGCCAACGTCCTGACTTTC. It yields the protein CASSSLYRSSGANVLTF.

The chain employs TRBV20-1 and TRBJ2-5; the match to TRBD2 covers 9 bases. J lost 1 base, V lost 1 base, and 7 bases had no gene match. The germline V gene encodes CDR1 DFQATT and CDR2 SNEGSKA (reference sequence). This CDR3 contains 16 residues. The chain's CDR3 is CSARVGASGTQETQYF. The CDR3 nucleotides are TGCAGTGCTAGAGTCGGGGCTAGCGGGACCCAAGAGACCCAGTACTTC.

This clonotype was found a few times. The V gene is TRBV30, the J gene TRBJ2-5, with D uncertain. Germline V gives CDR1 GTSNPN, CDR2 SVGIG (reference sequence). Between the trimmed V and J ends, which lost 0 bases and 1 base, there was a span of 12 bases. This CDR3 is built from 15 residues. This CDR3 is CAWSVPTSLQETQYF. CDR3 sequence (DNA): TGTGCCTGGAGTGTACCCACAAGCCTCCAAGAGACCCAGTACTTC.

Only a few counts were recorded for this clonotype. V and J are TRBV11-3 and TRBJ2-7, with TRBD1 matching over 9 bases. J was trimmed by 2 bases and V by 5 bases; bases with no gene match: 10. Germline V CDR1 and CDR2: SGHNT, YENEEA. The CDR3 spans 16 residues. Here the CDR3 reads CASSRIAGTGTYEQYF. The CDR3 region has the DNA TGTGCCAGCAGCCGGATAGCCGGGACAGGGACCTACGAGCAGTACTTC. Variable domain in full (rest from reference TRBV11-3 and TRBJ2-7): EAGVVQSPRYKIIEKKQPVAFWCNPISGHNTLYWYLQNLGQGPELLIRYENEEAVDDSQLPKDRFSAERLKGVDSTLKIQPAELGDSAVYLCASSRIAGTGTYEQYFGPGTRLTVT.

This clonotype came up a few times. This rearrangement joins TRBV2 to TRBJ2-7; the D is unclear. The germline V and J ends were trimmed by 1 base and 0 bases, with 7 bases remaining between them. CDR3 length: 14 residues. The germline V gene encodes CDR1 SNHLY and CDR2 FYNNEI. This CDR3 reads CASSEGPSSYEQYF. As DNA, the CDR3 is TGTGCCAGCAGTGAAGGACCTAGCTCCTACGAGCAGTACTTC.

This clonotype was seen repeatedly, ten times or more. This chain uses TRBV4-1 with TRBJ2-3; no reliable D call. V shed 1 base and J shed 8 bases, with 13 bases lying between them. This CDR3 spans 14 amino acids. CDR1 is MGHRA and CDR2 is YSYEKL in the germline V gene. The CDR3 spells CASSQVAREGTQYF. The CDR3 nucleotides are TGCGCCAGCAGCCAAGTTGCAAGGGAAGGTACGCAGTATTTT.

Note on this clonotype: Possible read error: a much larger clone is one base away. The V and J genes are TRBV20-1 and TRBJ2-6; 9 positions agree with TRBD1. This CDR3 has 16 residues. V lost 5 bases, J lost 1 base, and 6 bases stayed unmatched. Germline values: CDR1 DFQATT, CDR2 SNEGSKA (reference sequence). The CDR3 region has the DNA TGCAGTGCTCTAACAGGGGGCGCGTCTGGGGCCAACGTCCTGACTTTC. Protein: CSALTGGASGANVLTF.

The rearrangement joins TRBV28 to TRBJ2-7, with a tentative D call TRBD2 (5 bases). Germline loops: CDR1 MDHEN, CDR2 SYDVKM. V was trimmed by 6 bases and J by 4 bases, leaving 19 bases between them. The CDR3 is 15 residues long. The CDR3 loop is CASSPPASTGYEQYF. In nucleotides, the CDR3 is TGTGCCAGCAGCCCACCGGCCTCGACGGGGTACGAGCAGTACTTC.

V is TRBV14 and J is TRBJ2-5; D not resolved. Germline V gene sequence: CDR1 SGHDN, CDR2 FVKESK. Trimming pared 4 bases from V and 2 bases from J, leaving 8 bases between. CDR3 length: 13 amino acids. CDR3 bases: TGTGCCAGCAGCCGGGTGCTTCAAGAGACCCAGTACTTC. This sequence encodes CASSRVLQETQYF.

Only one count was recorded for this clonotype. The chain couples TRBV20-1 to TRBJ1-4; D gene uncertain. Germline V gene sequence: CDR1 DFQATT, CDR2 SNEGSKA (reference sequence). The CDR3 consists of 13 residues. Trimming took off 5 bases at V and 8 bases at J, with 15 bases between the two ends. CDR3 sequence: CSASRTVGEKLFF. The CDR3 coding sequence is TGCAGTGCTTCCCGGACGGTCGGAGAAAAACTGTTTTTT.

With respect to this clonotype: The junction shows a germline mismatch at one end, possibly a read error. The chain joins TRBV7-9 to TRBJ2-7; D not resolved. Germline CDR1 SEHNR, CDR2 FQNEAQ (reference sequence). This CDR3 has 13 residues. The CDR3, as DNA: TGTGCCGGCAGCTTAGGTAGAACCTACGAGCAGTACTTC. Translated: CAGSLGRTYEQYF.

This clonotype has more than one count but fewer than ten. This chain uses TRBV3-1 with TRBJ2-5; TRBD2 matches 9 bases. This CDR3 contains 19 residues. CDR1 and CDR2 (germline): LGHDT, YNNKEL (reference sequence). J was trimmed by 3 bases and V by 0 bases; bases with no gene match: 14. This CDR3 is CASSQDWSGLSGGKETQYF. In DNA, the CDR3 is TGTGCCAGCAGCCAAGATTGGAGCGGCCTTAGCGGGGGTAAAGAGACCCAGTACTTC.